This TCR beta chain is drawn from a study of blood T cell repertoires in COVID-19 (dated by TCRdb to 2019 to 2021). Some background on the complete study: Samples from collaborators originated in the United States, Italy and Spain and spanned both the acute and convalescent phases of COVID-19. The prospective study material was composed of cDNA or gDNA derived from T cells, B-cell-depleted T cells, or PBMCs. The samples were drawn from two sources: the first 160 participants of the ongoing ImmuneRACE study, and about 1,300 subjects contributed by 6 global collaborators. The sample metadata nearly always contained a de-identified subject ID, COVID-19 status, age in years and sex. Where HLA class I and class II types were available, the types were taken from metadata supplied by the sample provider, not from assay-based typing. The dataset comprised deeply sampled blood TCRbeta repertoires from subjects exposed to, actively infected with, or recovered from COVID-19. The repertoires were made available in a free public database intended to serve as a resource for research on the immune response to SARS-CoV-2.

Reading the germline V gene (reference sequence) gives CDR1 MNHNY and CDR2 SVGAGI. There are 16 amino acids in the CDR3, from cysteine to phenylalanine inclusive. Only the CDR3 DNA is retained, 48 bases long and in frame from the first base. A distance of 17 bases separates the germline ends of V and J, which lose 7 bases and 1 base respectively. Concerning this clone: It lacks a known antigen. Base qualities were left out, and no much larger clone turns up one base away.

TCRbeta CDR3 regions were amplified from genomic DNA by means of the immunoSEQ Assay, a bias-controlled multiplex PCR. Per the authors' processing: The number of nucleated cells in each sample was estimated from the amplification of reference gene primers within the assay. To quantify the absolute abundance of each unique TCRbeta CDR3 rearrangement, sequence reads were collapsed and filtered. Productive Simpson clonality was computed per sample as the square root of Simpson's diversity index over productive rearrangements. TCRdb took this table from immuneACCESS and kept in-frame rearrangements with V and J called. Such tables lack part of the clones; where checked against another copy, unresolved V genes explain under half of the gap, and the rest is unexplained. The DNA gave D and trimming, while V, J and clone size come from that table. The sample table contains about 110,000 clones; only one count was recorded for approximately 84% of them. Approximately 7% of the sample lies in the top ten.

General findings and caveats noted by the study authors: Clinical and demographic metadata were provided uncurated, with the amount varying by source and participant.

The collaborating institutions used their own protocols to collect whole blood in K2EDTA tubes. Collaborator samples were shipped for TCRbeta analysis as frozen whole blood, isolated PBMCs, or DNA extracted from either sample type. What was sequenced was peripheral blood. The chain is made from TRBV6-6 and TRBJ2-1; the D gene is perhaps TRBD1, on 5 matching bases. This clonotype was sampled from a woman in her forties or fifties with acute or convalescent COVID-19. The DNA reads TGTGCCAGCAAATCCCCCCAGGGTGGGTCCTACAATGAGCAGTTCTTC. Its product reads: CASKSPQGGSYNEQFF.